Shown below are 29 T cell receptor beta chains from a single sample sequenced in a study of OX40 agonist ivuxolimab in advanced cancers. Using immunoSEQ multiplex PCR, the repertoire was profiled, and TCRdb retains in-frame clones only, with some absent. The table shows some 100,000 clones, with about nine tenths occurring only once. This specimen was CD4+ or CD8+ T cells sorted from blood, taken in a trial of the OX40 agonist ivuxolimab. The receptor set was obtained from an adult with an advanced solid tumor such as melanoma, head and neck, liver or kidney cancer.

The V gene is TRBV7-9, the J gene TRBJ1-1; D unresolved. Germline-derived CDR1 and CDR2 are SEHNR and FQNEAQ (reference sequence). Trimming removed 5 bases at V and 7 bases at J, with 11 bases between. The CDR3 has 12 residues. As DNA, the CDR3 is TGTGCCAGCAGCCAGGCCGGGGTTGAAGCTTTCTTT. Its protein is CASSQAGVEAFF. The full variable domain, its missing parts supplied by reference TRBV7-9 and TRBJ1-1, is DTGVSQNPRHKITKRGQNVTFRCDPISEHNRLYWYRQTLGQGPEFLTYFQNEAQLEKSRLLSDRFSAERPKGSFSTLEIQRTEQGDSAMYLCASSQAGVEAFFGQGTRLTVV.

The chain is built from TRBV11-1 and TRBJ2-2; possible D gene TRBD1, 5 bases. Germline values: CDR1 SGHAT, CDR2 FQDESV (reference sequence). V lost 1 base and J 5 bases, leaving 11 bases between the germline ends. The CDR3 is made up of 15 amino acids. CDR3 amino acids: CASSLDRFGTGELFF. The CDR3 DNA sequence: TGTGCCAGCAGCTTAGACAGGTTTGGGACCGGGGAGCTGTTTTTT.

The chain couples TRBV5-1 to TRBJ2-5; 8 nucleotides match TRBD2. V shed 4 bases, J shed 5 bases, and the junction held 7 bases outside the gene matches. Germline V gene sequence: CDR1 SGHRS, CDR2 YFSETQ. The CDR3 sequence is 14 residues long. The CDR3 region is CASSAGGAEETQYF. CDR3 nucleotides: TGCGCCAGCAGCGCCGGGGGGGCGGAGGAGACCCAGTACTTC.

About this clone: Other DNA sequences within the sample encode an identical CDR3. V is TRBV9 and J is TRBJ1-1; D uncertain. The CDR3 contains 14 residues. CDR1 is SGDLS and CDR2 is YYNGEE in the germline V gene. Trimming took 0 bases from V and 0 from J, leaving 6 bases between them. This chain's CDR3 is CASSVGGVNTEAFF. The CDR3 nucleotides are TGTGCCAGCAGCGTAGGTGGCGTGAACACTGAAGCTTTCTTT.

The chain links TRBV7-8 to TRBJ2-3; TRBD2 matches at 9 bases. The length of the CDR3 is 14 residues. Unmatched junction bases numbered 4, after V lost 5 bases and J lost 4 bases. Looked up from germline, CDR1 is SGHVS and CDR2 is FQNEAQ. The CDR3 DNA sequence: TGTGCCAGCAGCGCTAGCGGGAACCCAGATACGCAGTATTTT. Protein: CASSASGNPDTQYF.

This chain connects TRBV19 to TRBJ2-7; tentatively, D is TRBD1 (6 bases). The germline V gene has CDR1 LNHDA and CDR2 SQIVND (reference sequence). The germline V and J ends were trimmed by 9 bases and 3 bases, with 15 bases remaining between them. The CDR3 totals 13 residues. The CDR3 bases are TGTGCCAGCGGGCCCCTACAGGGCTACGAGCAGTACTTC. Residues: CASGPLQGYEQYF.

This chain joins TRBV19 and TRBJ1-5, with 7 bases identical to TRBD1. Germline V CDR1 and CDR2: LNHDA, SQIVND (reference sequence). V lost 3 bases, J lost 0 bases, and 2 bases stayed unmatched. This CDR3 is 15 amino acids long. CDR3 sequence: CASSMGTVSNQPQHF. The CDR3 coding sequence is TGTGCCAGTAGTATGGGGACAGTTAGCAATCAGCCCCAGCATTTT. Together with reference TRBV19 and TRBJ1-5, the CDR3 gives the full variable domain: DGGITQSPKYLFRKEGQNVTLSCEQNLNHDAMYWYRQDPGQGLRLIYYSQIVNDFQKGDIAEGYSVSREKKESFPLTVTSAQKNPTAFYLCASSMGTVSNQPQHFGDGTRLSIL.

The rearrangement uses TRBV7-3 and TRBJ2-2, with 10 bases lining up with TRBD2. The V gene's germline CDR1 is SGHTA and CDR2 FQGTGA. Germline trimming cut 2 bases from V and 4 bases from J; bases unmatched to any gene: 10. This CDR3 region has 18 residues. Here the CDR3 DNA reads TGTGCCAGCAGCTTAGCATCCAGCGGGAGGGGAGGCACCGGGGAGCTGTTTTTT. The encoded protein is CASSLASSGRGGTGELFF.

The DNA for the CDR3 is TGTGCCAGCAGTTTGTACCATAGCGGGAGATACGAGCAGTACTTC. This translates into CASSLYHSGRYEQYF. The chain combines TRBV28 with TRBJ2-7; 9 bases agree with TRBD2. CDR3 size: 15 residues. Trimming took 3 bases from V and 4 from J; bases not matched to a gene: 7. Germline values: CDR1 MDHEN, CDR2 SYDVKM.

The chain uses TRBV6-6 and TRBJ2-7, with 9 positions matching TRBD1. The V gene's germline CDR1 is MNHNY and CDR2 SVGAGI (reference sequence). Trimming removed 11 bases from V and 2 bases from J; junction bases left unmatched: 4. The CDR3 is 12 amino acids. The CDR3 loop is CAVRTGAYEQYF. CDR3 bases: TGTGCCGTCAGGACAGGGGCCTACGAGCAGTACTTC.

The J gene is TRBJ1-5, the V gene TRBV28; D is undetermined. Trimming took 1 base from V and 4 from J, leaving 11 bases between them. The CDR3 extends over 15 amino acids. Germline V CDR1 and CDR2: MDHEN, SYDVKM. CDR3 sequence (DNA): TGTGCCAGCAGTTTATTCCAGCGAACTAATCAGCCCCAGCATTTT. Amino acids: CASSLFQRTNQPQHF.

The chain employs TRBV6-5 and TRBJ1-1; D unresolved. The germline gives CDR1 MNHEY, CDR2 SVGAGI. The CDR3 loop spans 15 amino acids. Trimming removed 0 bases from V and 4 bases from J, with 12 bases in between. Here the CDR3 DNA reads TGTGCCAGCAGTTACTCGAGCGACGGTCGCACTGAAGCTTTCTTT. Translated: CASSYSSDGRTEAFF.

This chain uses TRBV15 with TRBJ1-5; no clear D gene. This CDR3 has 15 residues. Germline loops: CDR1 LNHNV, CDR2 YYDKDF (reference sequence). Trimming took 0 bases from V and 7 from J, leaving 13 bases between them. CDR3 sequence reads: CATSRDRAGRQPQHF. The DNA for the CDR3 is TGTGCCACCAGCAGAGATCGGGCCGGGAGACAGCCCCAGCATTTT.

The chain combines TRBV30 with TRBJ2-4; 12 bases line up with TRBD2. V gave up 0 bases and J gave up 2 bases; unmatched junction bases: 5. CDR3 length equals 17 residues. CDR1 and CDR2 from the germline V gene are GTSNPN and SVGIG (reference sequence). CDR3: CAWSVLAGGITKNIQYF. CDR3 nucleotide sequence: TGTGCCTGGAGTGTACTAGCGGGAGGAATAACCAAAAACATTCAGTACTTC.

CDR3 in DNA: TGTGCCAGCAGCTTACATACTAGTGCCTACGAGCAGTACTTC. It encodes CASSLHTSAYEQYF. The chain links TRBV11-2 to TRBJ2-7; D is possibly TRBD2 (5 bases). This CDR3 is built from 14 residues. The V end lost 2 bases, the J end lost 2 bases, and 10 bases lay between the germline ends. Germline CDR1 SGHAT, CDR2 FQNNGV.

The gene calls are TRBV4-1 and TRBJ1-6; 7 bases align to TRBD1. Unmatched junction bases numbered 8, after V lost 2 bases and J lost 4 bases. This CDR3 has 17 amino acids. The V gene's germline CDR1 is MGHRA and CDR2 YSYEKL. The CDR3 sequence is CASSQSGGSDYNSPLHF. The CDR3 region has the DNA TGCGCCAGCAGCCAATCAGGGGGGTCGGATTATAATTCACCCCTCCACTTT.

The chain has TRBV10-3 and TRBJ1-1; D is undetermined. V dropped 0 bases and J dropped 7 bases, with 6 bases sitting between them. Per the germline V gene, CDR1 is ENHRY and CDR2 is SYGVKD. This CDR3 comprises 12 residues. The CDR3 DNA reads TGTGCCATCAGTGAGTCTTCAAGTGAAGCTTTCTTT. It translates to CAISESSSEAFF.

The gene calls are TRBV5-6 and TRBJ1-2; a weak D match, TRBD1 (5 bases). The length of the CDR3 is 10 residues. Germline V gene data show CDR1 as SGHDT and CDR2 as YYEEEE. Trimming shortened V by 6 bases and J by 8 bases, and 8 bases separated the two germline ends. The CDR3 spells CASKGYGYTF. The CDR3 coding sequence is TGTGCCAGCAAGGGGTACGGCTACACCTTC.

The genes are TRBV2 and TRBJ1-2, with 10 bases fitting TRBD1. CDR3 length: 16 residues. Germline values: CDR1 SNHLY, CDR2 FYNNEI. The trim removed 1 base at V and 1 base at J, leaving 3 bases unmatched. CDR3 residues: CASSEGQGALNYGYTF. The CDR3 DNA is TGTGCCAGCAGTGAAGGACAGGGGGCACTTAACTATGGCTACACCTTC.

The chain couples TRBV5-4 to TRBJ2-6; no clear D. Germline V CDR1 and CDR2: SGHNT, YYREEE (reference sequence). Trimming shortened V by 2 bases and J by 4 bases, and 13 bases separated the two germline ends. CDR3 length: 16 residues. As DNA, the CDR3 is TGTGCCAGCAGCTTTTATAGGGTCGCCGGGGCCAACGTCCTGACTTTC. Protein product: CASSFYRVAGANVLTF.

Here the CDR3 reads CASSLSGVGEQYF. The CDR3 DNA sequence: TGTGCCAGCAGCTTAAGTGGGGTCGGCGAGCAGTACTTC. The chain joins TRBV13 to TRBJ2-7, with unresolved D. The V gene's germline CDR1 is PRHDT and CDR2 FYEKMQ (reference sequence). This CDR3 has 13 amino acids. V was pared by 2 bases and J by 6 bases, with 11 bases between.

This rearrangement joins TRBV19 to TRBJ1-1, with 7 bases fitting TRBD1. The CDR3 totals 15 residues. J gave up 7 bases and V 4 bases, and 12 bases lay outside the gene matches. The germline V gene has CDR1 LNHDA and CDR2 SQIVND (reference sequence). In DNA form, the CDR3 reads TGTGCCAGTAGTAGAAGCGGGACAGCGAAAGGTGAAGCTTTCTTT. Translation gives CASSRSGTAKGEAFF.

CDR3: CASSIPLGGGDSYEQYF. The CDR3 DNA reads TGTGCCAGCAGCATCCCCCTGGGGGGGGGCGATTCCTACGAGCAGTACTTC. The chain joins TRBV28 to TRBJ2-7; possibly TRBD2 for D (7 bases). Germline CDR1 is MDHEN and CDR2 is SYDVKM. With 6 bases removed from V and 1 base from J, the gap between germline ends came to 22 bases. The CDR3 has 17 residues. Together with reference TRBV28 and TRBJ2-7, the CDR3 gives the full variable domain: DVKVTQSSRYLVKRTGEKVFLECVQDMDHENMFWYRQDPGLGLRLIYFSYDVKMKEKGDIPEGYSVSREKKERFSLILESASTNQTSMYLCASSIPLGGGDSYEQYFGPGTRLTVT.

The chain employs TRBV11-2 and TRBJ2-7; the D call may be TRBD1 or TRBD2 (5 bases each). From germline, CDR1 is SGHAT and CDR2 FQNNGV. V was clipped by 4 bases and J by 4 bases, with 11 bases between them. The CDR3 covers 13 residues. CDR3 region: CASSSGRLYEQYF. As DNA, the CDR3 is TGTGCCAGCAGCTCGGGACGCCTATACGAGCAGTACTTC.

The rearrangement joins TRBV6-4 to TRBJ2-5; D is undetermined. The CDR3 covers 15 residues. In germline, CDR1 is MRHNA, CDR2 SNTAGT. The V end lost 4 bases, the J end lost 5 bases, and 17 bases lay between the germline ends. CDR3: CASSVDESAAETQYF. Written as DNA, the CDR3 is TGTGCCAGCAGTGTTGATGAGAGTGCTGCGGAGACCCAGTACTTC.

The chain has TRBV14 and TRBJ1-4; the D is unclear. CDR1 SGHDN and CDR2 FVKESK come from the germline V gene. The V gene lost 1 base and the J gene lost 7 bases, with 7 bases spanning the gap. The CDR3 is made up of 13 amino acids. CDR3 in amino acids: CASSQVFGEKLFF. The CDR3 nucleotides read TGTGCCAGCAGCCAAGTATTCGGTGAAAAACTGTTTTTT. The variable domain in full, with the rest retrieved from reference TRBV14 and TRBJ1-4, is EAGVTQFPSHSVIEKGQTVTLRCDPISGHDNLYWYRRVMGKEIKFLLHFVKESKQDESGMPNNRFLAERTGGTYSTLKVQPAELEDSGVYFCASSQVFGEKLFFGSGTQLSVL.

The CDR3 sequence is CASSLLTAGELFF. CDR3 nucleotides: TGCGCCAGCAGCTTGCTGACAGCCGGGGAGCTGTTTTTT. The chain links TRBV5-1 to TRBJ2-2, with D maybe TRBD1 (5 bases). Germline V gene sequence: CDR1 SGHRS, CDR2 YFSETQ. There are 13 residues in the CDR3. Trimming shortened V by 1 base and J by 6 bases, and 7 bases separated the two germline ends.

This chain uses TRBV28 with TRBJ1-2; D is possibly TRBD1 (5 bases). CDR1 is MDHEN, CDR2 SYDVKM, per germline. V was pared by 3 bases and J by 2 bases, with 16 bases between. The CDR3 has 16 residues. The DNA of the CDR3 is TGTGCCAGCAGTTTCTTGGGGGTCGGGGGGAACTATGGCTACACCTTC. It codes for CASSFLGVGGNYGYTF.

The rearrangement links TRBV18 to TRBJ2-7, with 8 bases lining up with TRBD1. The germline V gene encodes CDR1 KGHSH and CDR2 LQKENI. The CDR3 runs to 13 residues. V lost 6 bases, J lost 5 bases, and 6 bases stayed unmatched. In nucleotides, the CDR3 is TGTGCCAGCTCGCGACAGGGGAGAAACGAGCAGTACTTC. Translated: CASSRQGRNEQYF.